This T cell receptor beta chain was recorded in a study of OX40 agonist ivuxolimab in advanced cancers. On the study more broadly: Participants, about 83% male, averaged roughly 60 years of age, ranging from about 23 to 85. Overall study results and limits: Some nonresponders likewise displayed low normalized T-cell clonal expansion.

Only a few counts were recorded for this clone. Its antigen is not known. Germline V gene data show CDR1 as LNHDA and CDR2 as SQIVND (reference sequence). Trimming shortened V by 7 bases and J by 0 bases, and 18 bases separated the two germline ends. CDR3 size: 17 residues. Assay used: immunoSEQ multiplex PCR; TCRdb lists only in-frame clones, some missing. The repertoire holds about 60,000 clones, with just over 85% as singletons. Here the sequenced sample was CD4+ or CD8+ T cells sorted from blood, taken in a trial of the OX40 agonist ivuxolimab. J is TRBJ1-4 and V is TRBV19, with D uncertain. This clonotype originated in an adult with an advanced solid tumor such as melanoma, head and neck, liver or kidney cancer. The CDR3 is CASNMEGRIATNEKLFF. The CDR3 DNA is TGTGCCAGTAACATGGAGGGCAGGATTGCAACTAATGAAAAACTGTTTTTT.